The 25 T cell receptor beta chains listed next were all sequenced from one sample in a study of cytomegalovirus exposure and HLA in healthy donors. The PCR ran on 60 Vbeta and 13 Jbeta primers. Sequencing used immunoSEQ multiplex PCR; TCRdb keeps in-frame clones, though not all of them. Of under 200,000 clones listed, roughly 75% are singletons. What was sequenced was PBMCs. The receptors were gathered from a male donor in good health and CMV-seronegative.

V gene TRBV25-1 combines with J gene TRBJ2-2, with a possible D match to TRBD2 (6 bases). Germline V CDR1 and CDR2: MGHDK, SYGVNS. Between the trimmed V and J ends, which lost 6 bases and 4 bases, there was a span of 9 bases. This CDR3 has 13 amino acids. CDR3 nucleotide sequence: TGTGCCAGCAGCCGGGGGTTCACCGGGGAGCTGTTTTTT. Translated, it gives CASSRGFTGELFF.

This clone turned up a few times. The junction and the germline gene differ at one end; a read error may be behind it. The chain employs TRBV27 and TRBJ2-7; possibly TRBD1 for D (5 bases). The length of the CDR3 is 14 residues. Germline values: CDR1 MNHEY, CDR2 SMNVEV (reference sequence). The DNA for the CDR3 is TGTGCCAGCAGTTTAAGGCAGGGCTCCAACGAGCAGTACTTC. Its translation is CASSLRQGSNEQYF.

The rearrangement links TRBV7-9 to TRBJ2-5; 15 positions match TRBD2. This CDR3 contains 18 residues. Trimming removed 1 base from V and 1 base from J; junction bases left unmatched: 4. CDR1 SEHNR and CDR2 FQNEAQ come from the germline V gene (reference sequence). The CDR3 DNA is TGTGCCAGCAGCTTAGGGACTAGCGGGGGGGCCATCCAAGAGACCCAGTACTTC. This codes for CASSLGTSGGAIQETQYF.

The chain links TRBV7-3 to TRBJ1-2, with D unresolved. Trimming stripped 2 bases from V and 0 bases from J, with 10 bases between. CDR1 is SGHTA and CDR2 is FQGTGA in the germline V gene. CDR3 length equals 15 residues. CDR3 residues: CASSLGPNSNYGYTF. CDR3 nucleotides: TGTGCCAGCAGCTTAGGGCCGAACTCTAACTATGGCTACACCTTC.

The chain combines TRBV5-4 with TRBJ2-5; a weak D match, TRBD2 (6 bases). There are 16 residues in the CDR3. V was shortened by 0 bases and J by 1 base, with 13 bases between the two germline ends. Looked up from germline, CDR1 is SGHNT and CDR2 is YYREEE (reference sequence). CDR3 in DNA: TGTGCCAGCAGCTTGGTGGGCGGGGTAGTCCAAGAGACCCAGTACTTC. Protein: CASSLVGGVVQETQYF.

The gene calls are TRBV5-1 and TRBJ2-2, with TRBD1 as a possible D gene (5 bases). V lost 7 bases and J lost 0, with 13 bases in between. CDR3 length equals 15 residues. The germline CDR1 and CDR2 sequences are SGHRS and YFSETQ. The CDR3 is CASGNQGTNTGELFF. In DNA form, the CDR3 reads TGCGCCAGCGGAAATCAGGGTACGAACACCGGGGAGCTGTTTTTT.

This rearrangement joins TRBV7-9 to TRBJ1-5; D call uncertain. The CDR3 loop spans 12 amino acids. The V gene lost 6 bases and the J gene lost 4 bases, with 7 bases spanning the gap. The germline V gene has CDR1 SEHNR and CDR2 FQNEAQ (reference sequence). The CDR3 reads CASSPENQPQHF. The CDR3 DNA is TGTGCCAGCAGTCCTGAGAATCAGCCCCAGCATTTT.

This chain connects TRBV18 to TRBJ1-5, with D uncertain. CDR3 size: 15 residues. CDR1 is KGHSH, CDR2 LQKENI, per germline. Trimming took off 0 bases at V and 2 bases at J, with 8 bases between the two ends. The CDR3 nucleotides read TGTGCCAGCTCACCACCGCGGGGAGGCAATCAGCCCCAGCATTTT. Residues: CASSPPRGGNQPQHF.

The gene calls are TRBV29-1 and TRBJ1-1, with D uncertain. Per the germline V gene, CDR1 is SQVTM and CDR2 is ANQGSEA. The CDR3 is made up of 10 amino acids. Trimming stripped 7 bases from V and 11 bases from J, with 14 bases between. This CDR3 is CSGFNEGAFF. CDR3 DNA sequence: TGCAGCGGTTTTAACGAGGGCGCTTTCTTT.

This sequence joins TRBV27 and TRBJ2-7, with unresolved D. Germline V CDR1 and CDR2: MNHEY, SMNVEV (reference sequence). The CDR3 runs 13 residues. The V end lost 7 bases, the J end lost 0 bases, and 10 bases lay between the germline ends. CDR3 in DNA: TGTGCCAGCACCTCAGGCAACTCCTACGAGCAGTACTTC. This translates into CASTSGNSYEQYF.

In regard to this clone: One end of the junction is discordant with germline, which a read error may explain. The chain combines TRBV4-1 with TRBJ2-7, with 9 positions matching TRBD1. CDR3 length: 15 residues. The V gene's germline CDR1 is MGHRA and CDR2 YSYEKL. CDR3 region: CASSSTGGASYEQYF. In DNA, the CDR3 is TGTGCCAGCAGTTCTACAGGGGGCGCGTCTTACGAGCAGTACTTC.

The rearrangement joins TRBV6-1 to TRBJ2-7; 7 positions match TRBD1. The V and J ends lost 4 bases and 1 base, in that order; junction bases with no gene match: 4. Per the germline V gene, CDR1 is MNHNS and CDR2 is SASEGT. This CDR3 region has 14 residues. The CDR3 reads CASSGQGYSYEQYF. The DNA of the CDR3 is TGTGCCAGCAGTGGACAGGGTTATTCCTACGAGCAGTACTTC.

This clone has more than one count but fewer than ten. The chain employs TRBV11-2 and TRBJ2-7; 7 bases match TRBD2. CDR1 and CDR2 (germline): SGHAT, FQNNGV. This CDR3 contains 15 residues. Losses at the gene ends were 5 bases for V and 3 bases for J; bases not matched to a gene: 10. CDR3 in DNA: TGTGCCAGCAGCCAAGGGCTTAGCGGGCTCTACGAGCAGTACTTC. Translation gives CASSQGLSGLYEQYF.

Only one count was recorded for this clone. The CDR3 nucleotides read TGTGCCAGCAGCCCAGGGATGGAGCGAATGAACACTGAAGCTTTCTTT. It encodes CASSPGMERMNTEAFF. The chain links TRBV7-9 to TRBJ1-1; TRBD1 might be the D (5 bases). Trimming cost V 5 bases and J 0 bases, with 16 bases left between them. The CDR3 contains 16 residues. Germline V gene lookup returns CDR1 SEHNR and CDR2 FQNEAQ (reference sequence).

The chain joins TRBV28 to TRBJ2-5; D perhaps matches TRBD2 (5 bases). V lost 5 bases to trimming and J lost 0 bases, with 7 bases between them. Germline V gives CDR1 MDHEN, CDR2 SYDVKM. The CDR3 is 13 residues long. CDR3 amino acids: CASSPADQETQYF. In nucleotides, the CDR3 is TGTGCCAGCAGTCCAGCGGACCAAGAGACCCAGTACTTC.

The chain employs TRBV5-8 and TRBJ1-5; D remains unclear. The CDR3 contains 14 residues. V was clipped by 1 base and J by 4 bases, with 9 bases between them. Germline CDR1 reads SGHTS; CDR2 reads YDEGEE. The CDR3 DNA reads as TGTGCCAGCAGCTTGCTACGGGAAAATCAGCCCCAGCATTTT. Protein: CASSLLRENQPQHF.

This chain links TRBV6-5 with TRBJ1-3; D gene ambiguous. This CDR3 is built from 15 residues. V was cut by 4 bases and J by 5 bases, with 15 bases left in between. CDR1 and CDR2 (germline): MNHEY, SVGAGI. CDR3 in amino acids: CASSFARENRNTIYF. In nucleotides, the CDR3 is TGTGCCAGCAGTTTCGCCCGGGAGAACCGAAACACCATATATTTT.

V is TRBV5-1 and J is TRBJ2-3; D is perhaps TRBD1 (6 bases). V lost 1 base and J lost 6, with 12 bases in between. There are 14 residues in the CDR3. The germline CDR1 and CDR2 sequences are SGHRS and YFSETQ. CDR3 nucleotides: TGCGCCAGCAGCTTGCGACAGGCCGGGGATACGCAGTATTTT. Translation gives CASSLRQAGDTQYF.

The V and J genes are TRBV4-2 and TRBJ2-1; 7 bases line up with TRBD1. The V segment lost 1 base and the J segment 7 bases; nucleotides outside the gene matches: 4. This CDR3 has 14 amino acids. CDR1 is LGHNA, CDR2 YNFKEQ, per germline. DNA for the CDR3: TGTGCCAGCAGCCAAGCCAGGGGGTCGAATGAGCAGTTCTTC. This encodes CASSQARGSNEQFF.

This chain uses TRBV4-1 with TRBJ2-3; a possible D gene is TRBD1 (5 bases). The V gene's germline CDR1 is MGHRA and CDR2 YSYEKL. The CDR3 runs 14 residues. V lost 2 bases and J 3 bases, leaving 9 bases between the germline ends. CDR3 DNA: TGCGCCAGCAGCCAAAAGAGACAGACAGATACGCAGTATTTT. Protein product: CASSQKRQTDTQYF.

This clone was recorded a few times. The chain recombines TRBV6-5 with TRBJ2-7; D remains ambiguous. The CDR3 extends over 16 amino acids. V lost 0 bases, J lost 3 bases, and 15 bases lay in between. Germline CDR1 MNHEY, CDR2 SVGAGI. CDR3 protein: CASSYSTGSEIYEQYF. In DNA form, the CDR3 reads TGTGCCAGCAGTTACTCGACCGGGTCGGAAATCTACGAGCAGTACTTC.

The gene calls are TRBV15 and TRBJ1-2, with 7 positions matching TRBD1. Germline CDR1 reads LNHNV; CDR2 reads YYDKDF (reference sequence). The CDR3 has 14 amino acids. J was trimmed by 4 bases and V by 0 bases; bases with no gene match: 2. For the CDR3, the DNA is TGTGCCACCAGCAGAGATGCAGGGGGCTATGGCTACACCTTC. As protein: CATSRDAGGYGYTF.

As concerns this clone: At one boundary the junction diverges from the germline segment, which might be a read error. The chain is built from TRBV9 and TRBJ2-5; no reliable D call. Per germline, CDR1 SGDLS and CDR2 YYNGEE. This CDR3 is built from 15 residues. This chain's CDR3 is CASNVGSSTQETQYF. CDR3 nucleotide sequence: TGTGCCAGCAACGTAGGTTCGTCTACCCAAGAGACCCAGTACTTC.

This clone was detected only once. The V and J genes are TRBV28 and TRBJ2-1; 13 bases are shared with TRBD2. Germline loops: CDR1 MDHEN, CDR2 SYDVKM. The CDR3 length is 15 residues. Losses at the gene ends were 5 bases for V and 9 bases for J; bases not matched to a gene: 7. The CDR3 spells CASSRPGLAGREQFF. The CDR3 coding sequence is TGTGCCAGCAGTCGACCGGGACTAGCGGGACGTGAGCAGTTCTTC. Together with reference TRBV28 and TRBJ2-1, the CDR3 gives the full variable domain: DVKVTQSSRYLVKRTGEKVFLECVQDMDHENMFWYRQDPGLGLRLIYFSYDVKMKEKGDIPEGYSVSREKKERFSLILESASTNQTSMYLCASSRPGLAGREQFFGPGTRLTVL.

V is TRBV11-3 and J is TRBJ2-2, with D unresolved. V was clipped by 1 base and J by 7 bases, with 4 bases between them. The CDR3 contains 12 residues. Germline CDR1 is SGHNT and CDR2 is YENEEA. The CDR3 DNA reads as TGTGCCAGCAGCTTAGGGAGCGGGGAGCTGTTTTTT. As protein: CASSLGSGELFF.